This T cell receptor beta chain was recorded in a study of shared T cell receptors in the human thymus. Germline values: CDR1 MDHEN, CDR2 SYDVKM. With 7 bases clipped from V and 7 bases from J, the junction kept 10 bases outside the gene matches. This CDR3 region has 13 residues. The method was immunoSEQ multiplex PCR; TCRdb's version includes in-frame clones alone and lacks a portion of them. The table lists almost 550,000 clones, approximately 78% of them singletons, with 0.013% in the top ten. The same data also went into a second study, on human thymus T cells. That investigation notes: Corrective cardiac surgery supplied the resected thymus tissue. What related research reported was that thymic repertoires overlapped highly among unrelated individuals.

Material: thymocytes. This sequence joins TRBV28 and TRBJ2-7; TRBD2 matches 7 bases. This clonotype was obtained from a boy younger than two with a congenital heart defect. CDR3 nucleotide sequence: TGTGCCAGCAAGGCGCCTTGGGGGGGGGAGCAGTACTTC. Translation gives CASKAPWGGEQYF.